Shown below are 10 T cell receptor beta chains from a single sample sequenced in a study of long-term antiretroviral therapy in people with HIV (dated by TCRdb to 2021 to 2024). The immunoSEQ hsTCRB v3.0 assay was used at survey level resolution for TRB variable region sequencing. Held by TCRdb, this immuneACCESS table contains in-frame sequences only and omits some clones. Under half of the omission traces to an unresolved V gene where checked; the cause of the rest is unknown. The sample table shows 25,000 to 35,000 clones, and 85% to 90% are seen once. Of the sample, approximately 4.8% is held by the ten largest clones. Source: unsorted PBMCs, taken 0.8 years after starting antiretroviral therapy. These receptors originate from a woman in her twenties or thirties with HIV.

The table lists this clone with a few counts. The J gene is TRBJ1-6, the V gene TRBV20-1; D remains unclear. The CDR3 has 11 amino acids. V lost 4 bases and J 14 bases, leaving 12 bases between the germline ends. Germline values: CDR1 DFQATT, CDR2 SNEGSKA (reference sequence). The CDR3 region is CSATTPSSLHF. The CDR3 DNA reads as TGCAGTGCTACCACCCCATCGTCCCTCCACTTT.

In its sample, this clone was seen once. V is TRBV11-2 and J is TRBJ1-6; no firm D call. CDR3 length: 13 amino acids. The germline V gene encodes CDR1 SGHAT and CDR2 FQNNGV. V was trimmed by 2 bases and J by 7 bases, leaving 6 bases between them. The CDR3 protein is CASSLPPNSPLHF. As DNA, the CDR3 is TGTGCCAGCAGCTTACCCCCAAATTCACCCCTCCACTTT.

The chain couples TRBV19 to TRBJ1-5; D might be TRBD1 (6 bases). Germline V CDR1 and CDR2: LNHDA, SQIVND (reference sequence). This CDR3 is built from 16 residues. The V gene lost 4 bases and the J gene lost 0 bases, with 13 bases spanning the gap. Written as DNA, the CDR3 is TGTGCCAGTAGTAGGGACACAAGCTATAGCAATCAGCCCCAGCATTTT. Its protein product is CASSRDTSYSNQPQHF.

This clone has a handful of counts. The rearrangement joins TRBV25-1 to TRBJ1-2; the D gene is possibly TRBD1 (6 bases). Trimming left V 5 bases short and J 4 bases short, with 14 bases between. Germline-derived CDR1 and CDR2 are MGHDK and SYGVNS. This CDR3 is 14 amino acids long. Here the CDR3 reads CASSLQGPGYGYTF. The DNA for the CDR3 is TGTGCCAGCAGTCTCCAGGGGCCGGGCTATGGCTACACCTTC.

The chain links TRBV11-2 to TRBJ1-3; D uncertain. The CDR3 totals 13 residues. Trimming pared 3 bases from V and 4 bases from J, leaving 7 bases between. Germline CDR1 reads SGHAT; CDR2 reads FQNNGV. CDR3 sequence reads: CASSLRMGNTIYF. The CDR3 coding sequence is TGTGCCAGCAGCTTGAGGATGGGAAACACCATATATTTT.

The chain recombines TRBV11-2 with TRBJ2-2, with D maybe TRBD2 (5 bases). The CDR3 extends over 14 amino acids. The germline V gene encodes CDR1 SGHAT and CDR2 FQNNGV. V was cut by 6 bases and J by 4 bases, with 12 bases left in between. This chain's CDR3 is CASSPGTGTGELFF. The CDR3 nucleotides are TGTGCCAGCAGTCCGGGAACGGGCACCGGGGAGCTGTTTTTT.

The chain combines TRBV29-1 with TRBJ1-4, with 9 bases matching TRBD1. V was clipped by 5 bases and J by 7 bases; unmatched bases: 5. This CDR3 has 13 residues. CDR1 is SQVTM, CDR2 ANQGSEA, per germline. CDR3 DNA: TGCAGCGTTAGTCGACAGGGGGGTGAAAAACTGTTTTTT. Translated: CSVSRQGGEKLFF.

This clone was seen a handful of times. The chain combines TRBV19 with TRBJ2-5; 10 nucleotides match TRBD1. In germline, CDR1 is LNHDA, CDR2 SQIVND (reference sequence). V shed 9 bases and J 3 bases; nucleotides not matched to a gene: 10. There are 15 residues in the CDR3. DNA for the CDR3: TGTGCCAGCGCCGGGACAGGGGCCGGGGAAGAGACCCAGTACTTC. The encoded protein is CASAGTGAGEETQYF.

The chain is built from TRBV6-1 and TRBJ1-1; 11 bases are a match to TRBD1. Germline CDR1 and CDR2: MNHNS and SASEGT. Trimming removed 7 bases from V and 4 bases from J; junction bases left unmatched: 5. The CDR3 contains 14 residues. The CDR3: CASTGQGAVTEAFF. DNA of the CDR3: TGTGCCAGCACCGGACAGGGGGCCGTCACTGAAGCTTTCTTT.

The V gene is TRBV18, the J gene TRBJ1-2; no clear D gene. Germline CDR1 KGHSH, CDR2 LQKENI. V dropped 2 bases and J dropped 7 bases, with 17 bases sitting between them. The CDR3 sequence is 15 residues long. The CDR3 loop is CASSPANQIIGGYTF. CDR3 nucleotides: TGTGCCAGCTCACCAGCAAACCAGATAATCGGTGGCTACACCTTC.